The present T cell receptor beta chain was sequenced within a study of blood T cell repertoires in COVID-19. Sequencing used immunoSEQ multiplex PCR; TCRdb keeps in-frame clones, though not all of them. Of roughly 70,000 clones in the sample, about four fifths were seen once. V lost 4 bases and J 12 bases, leaving 13 bases between the germline ends. Per the germline V gene, CDR1 is MDHEN and CDR2 is SYDVKM. The CDR3 sequence is 12 residues long. This sequence joins TRBV28 and TRBJ2-1, with D unclear. The receptor was derived from a human donor in a cohort sampled during active COVID-19. The sample taken for sequencing was peripheral blood. The CDR3 DNA reads as TGTGCCAGCAGTTATACTCCCTTGCGGCAGTTCTTC. This sequence encodes CASSYTPLRQFF.